The 15 T cell receptor beta chains given below trace back to one sample, sequenced in a study of T cells in Graves' hyperthyroidism and ophthalmopathy. Amplified TCR beta CDR3 regions derived from RNA transcripts. The TCR CDR3 was amplified in a first-round RT-PCR using the HTBI primer set. TCRdb re-analysed the multiplex PCR reads in MiXCR, keeping a single row per CDR3 protein. Among hundreds of thousands of distinct CDR3 sequences listed, 20% to 25% were seen once. Sample: blood. Every receptor here comes from a woman in her 70s with Graves' ophthalmopathy.

This clonotype was observed at least ten times. The rearrangement uses TRBV6-1 and TRBJ1-1; possibly TRBD1 for D (5 bases). The V gene lost 8 bases and the J gene lost 1 base, with 8 bases spanning the gap. Germline V gene sequence: CDR1 MNHNS, CDR2 SASEGT. This CDR3 has 12 residues. The CDR3 protein is CASLRGNTEAFF. Written as DNA, the CDR3 is TGTGCCAGCCTAAGGGGGAACACTGAAGCTTTCTTT.

This clonotype has more than one count but fewer than ten. The CDR3 protein is CASSYGYSNEKLFF. As DNA, the CDR3 is TGTGCCAGCAGTTACGGTTACAGTAATGAAAAACTGTTTTTT. This chain links TRBV6-6 with TRBJ1-4, with unresolved D. V lost 2 bases and J lost 4, with 8 bases in between. CDR1 and CDR2 (germline): MNHNY, SVGAGI (reference sequence). The length of the CDR3 is 14 residues.

This clonotype has a handful of counts. The V gene is TRBV12-3 or TRBV12-4, the J gene TRBJ1-5; 7 nucleotides match TRBD1. The CDR3 loop spans 15 amino acids. J gave up 4 bases and V 6 bases, and 9 bases lay outside the gene matches. The CDR3, as DNA: TGTGCCAGCAGCCACGAGGGGGCGTCTAATCAGCCCCAGCATTTT. It yields the protein CASSHEGASNQPQHF.

The chain uses TRBV19 and TRBJ2-2, with 10 bases lining up with TRBD2. There are 21 residues in the CDR3. Trimming cost V 3 bases and J 1 base; bases outside gene matches: 17. CDR1 and CDR2 (germline): LNHDA, SQIVND (reference sequence). The CDR3 bases are TGTGCCAGTAGTATCTTCCTTGGACAGTTAGCGGGAGGAGAGAACACCGGGGAGCTGTTTTTT. Amino acid sequence: CASSIFLGQLAGGENTGELFF.

This rearrangement joins TRBV12-3 or TRBV12-4 to TRBJ1-6, with unresolved D. The CDR3 contains 13 residues. V was pared by 8 bases and J by 8 bases, with 13 bases between. CDR3 nucleotide sequence: TGTGCCAGCCGGAGAATTGGGGATTCACCCCTCCACTTT. Residues: CASRRIGDSPLHF.

The CDR3 nucleotides are TGTGCCAGCTCAGCGCAGGGGGCCGTGAGCAATCAGCCCCAGCATTTT. Amino acids: CASSAQGAVSNQPQHF. The chain uses TRBV18 and TRBJ1-5; 8 bases are shared with TRBD1. V was clipped by 5 bases and J by 1 base; unmatched bases: 7. CDR1 KGHSH and CDR2 LQKENI come from the germline V gene. This CDR3 comprises 16 residues.

This clonotype was seen a few times. The V and J genes are TRBV7-9 and TRBJ2-7; weak D call: TRBD1 (6 bases). V lost 3 bases and J 9 bases, leaving 18 bases between the germline ends. The CDR3 sequence is 14 residues long. Germline V gives CDR1 SEHNR, CDR2 FQNEAQ (reference sequence). CDR3 nucleotide sequence: TGTGCCAGCAGCTTCCGGACAGATCATCCGGTGCAGTACTTC. It encodes CASSFRTDHPVQYF. The full variable domain, rest sourced from reference TRBV7-9 and TRBJ2-7, is DTGVSQNPRHKITKRGQNVTFRCDPISEHNRLYWYRQTLGQGPEFLTYFQNEAQLEKSRLLSDRFSAERPKGSFSTLEIQRTEQGDSAMYLCASSFRTDHPVQYFGPGTRLTVT.

The chain carries TRBV30 and TRBJ1-4; D unclear. V lost 1 base and J lost 0, with 9 bases in between. The germline V gene encodes CDR1 GTSNPN and CDR2 SVGIG (reference sequence). The CDR3 totals 15 residues. The CDR3 DNA sequence: TGTGCCTGGAGTGCCTTCGTTGCAACTAATGAAAAACTGTTTTTT. Encoded protein: CAWSAFVATNEKLFF.

This chain joins TRBV5-6 and TRBJ1-2, with D perhaps matching TRBD1 (6 bases). Germline V gene lookup returns CDR1 SGHDT and CDR2 YYEEEE. This CDR3 spans 18 amino acids. The V and J ends lost 3 bases and 4 bases respectively, with 25 bases between them. CDR3 loop: CASSSTGIYPESAYGYTF. CDR3 nucleotides: TGTGCCAGCAGCTCAACAGGGATTTACCCTGAATCGGCCTATGGCTACACCTTC.

This clonotype was picked up a small number of times. J is TRBJ1-1 and V is TRBV5-1, with D hard to call. CDR3 length equals 14 residues. Trimming removed 2 bases from V and 3 bases from J, with 11 bases in between. In germline, CDR1 is SGHRS, CDR2 YFSETQ. The CDR3 spells CASSFWAEDTEAFF. The DNA for the CDR3 is TGCGCCAGCAGCTTTTGGGCGGAGGACACTGAAGCTTTCTTT. The full variable domain, in which reference TRBV5-1 and TRBJ1-1 provide the parts outside the CDR3, is KAGVTQTPRYLIKTRGQQVTLSCSPISGHRSVSWYQQTPGQGLQFLFEYFSETQRNKGNFPGRFSGRQFSNSRSEMNVSTLELGDSALYLCASSFWAEDTEAFFGQGTRLTVV.

This clonotype was found a few times. This chain uses TRBV10-1 with TRBJ2-1; tentatively, D is TRBD2 (5 bases). V gave up 3 bases and J gave up 9 bases, with 15 bases separating them. This CDR3 has 14 amino acids. Germline CDR1 is WNHNN and CDR2 is SYGVQD (reference sequence). CDR3 protein: CASSEQLAYGEQFF. The CDR3 DNA reads TGCGCCAGCAGTGAACAGCTAGCCTACGGTGAGCAGTTCTTC.

V usage is TRBV6-5 and J usage is TRBJ2-5, with TRBD2 matching over 7 bases. The CDR3 has 13 residues. The ends lost 4 bases at V and 5 bases at J; junction bases unmatched: 4. The germline V gene encodes CDR1 MNHEY and CDR2 SVGAGI. The CDR3 bases are TGTGCCAGCAGTTTGCGGGAGTGGGAGACCCAGTACTTC. It encodes CASSLREWETQYF.

In this sample, this clonotype turned up many times. This chain joins TRBV29-1 and TRBJ1-1, with TRBD1 as a possible D gene (6 bases). Trimming shortened V by 1 base and J by 2 bases, and 11 bases separated the two germline ends. There are 14 residues in the CDR3. Germline V gene sequence: CDR1 SQVTM, CDR2 ANQGSEA. CDR3 region: CSVEVTGRNTEAFF. The DNA for the CDR3 is TGCAGCGTTGAAGTAACAGGGAGAAACACTGAAGCTTTCTTT.

This clonotype was observed at least ten times. The chain has TRBV27 and TRBJ1-2; possible D gene TRBD1, 6 bases. V lost 6 bases, J lost 1 base, and 12 bases lay in between. Germline CDR1 is MNHEY and CDR2 is SMNVEV (reference sequence). The CDR3 is made up of 14 amino acids. CDR3 nucleotide sequence: TGTGCCAGCAGCACAGGGAGTTTTAACTATGGCTACACCTTC. It yields the protein CASSTGSFNYGYTF.

The chain joins TRBV6-2 or TRBV6-3 to TRBJ2-3, with no clear D. Trimming stripped 6 bases from V and 3 bases from J, with 16 bases between. Germline CDR1 MNHEY, CDR2 SVGEGT. The length of the CDR3 is 15 residues. CDR3 nucleotide sequence: TGTGCCAGCAGCCCTCATTCGGGTGGGACAGATACGCAGTATTTT. It is translated as CASSPHSGGTDTQYF.